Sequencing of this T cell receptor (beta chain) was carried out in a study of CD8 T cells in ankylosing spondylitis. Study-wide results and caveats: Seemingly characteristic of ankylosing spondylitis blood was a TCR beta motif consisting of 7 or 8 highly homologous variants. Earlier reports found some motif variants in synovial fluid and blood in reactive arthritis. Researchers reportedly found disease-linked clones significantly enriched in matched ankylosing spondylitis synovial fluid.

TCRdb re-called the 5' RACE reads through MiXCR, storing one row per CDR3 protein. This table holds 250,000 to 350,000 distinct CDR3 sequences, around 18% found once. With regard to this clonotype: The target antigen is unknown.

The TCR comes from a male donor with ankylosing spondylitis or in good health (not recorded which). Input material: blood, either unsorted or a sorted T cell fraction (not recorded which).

This CDR3 reads CSVAAAPSYNEQFF. The DNA for the CDR3 is TGCAGCGTTGCAGCGGCCCCCTCCTACAATGAGCAGTTCTTC. The V call is TRBV29-1, the J call TRBJ2-1; weak D call: TRBD2 (5 bases). CDR1 and CDR2 (germline): SQVTM, ANQGSEA. The ends were cut back, 4 bases at V and 0 bases at J, with 10 bases in the middle. The CDR3 totals 14 residues.